These 9 T cell receptor beta chains came from one sample sequenced in a study of shared clonotypes between healthy human individuals. The protocol was immunoSEQ multiplex PCR, while the TCRdb copy is restricted to in-frame clones and leaves out a portion. The sample has roughly 500,000 clones, 76% seen once; the top ten hold approximately 12%. Sequences were obtained from PBMCs. Receptors originate from a woman in her thirties or forties in good health. Some clones in this sample may be carry-over from other donors' samples.

The chain is built from TRBV5-4 and TRBJ2-2; the match to TRBD1 covers 9 bases. The CDR3 length is 17 residues. The V gene end was trimmed by 5 bases and the J gene end by 3 bases; junction bases not matched to a gene: 11. Germline V gene lookup returns CDR1 SGHNT and CDR2 YYREEE (reference sequence). In DNA, the CDR3 is TGTGCCAGCAGAACCGAAATAGGGACAGGGTACACCGGGGAGCTGTTTTTT. Its protein is CASRTEIGTGYTGELFF.

This rearrangement joins TRBV5-1 to TRBJ2-7; D remains unclear. Germline loops: CDR1 SGHRS, CDR2 YFSETQ. The CDR3 loop spans 13 amino acids. Trimming cost V 2 bases and J 7 bases, with 13 bases left between them. The DNA for the CDR3 is TGCGCCAGCAGCTTACAACCGGAAGATGAGCAGTACTTC. Protein: CASSLQPEDEQYF.

V usage is TRBV5-8 and J usage is TRBJ1-2; D is ambiguous. V was trimmed by 4 bases and J by 5 bases, leaving 3 bases between them. The CDR3 length is 10 residues. In germline, CDR1 is SGHTS, CDR2 YDEGEE. The CDR3 DNA sequence: TGTGCCAGCAGCGGGTATGGCTACACCTTC. The encoded protein is CASSGYGYTF.

The J gene is TRBJ1-5, the V gene TRBV15; D call uncertain. The germline V and J ends were trimmed by 6 bases and 1 base, with 4 bases remaining between them. The CDR3 totals 12 residues. The germline V gene encodes CDR1 LNHNV and CDR2 YYDKDF (reference sequence). The CDR3 DNA is TGTGCCACCAGTATGAGCAATCAGCCCCAGCATTTT. Residues: CATSMSNQPQHF. Full variable domain (outside the CDR3, taken from reference TRBV15 and TRBJ1-5): DAMVIQNPRYQVTQFGKPVTLSCSQTLNHNVMYWYQQKSSQAPKLLFHYYDKDFNNEADTPDNFQSRRPNTSFCFLDIRSPGLGDTAMYLCATSMSNQPQHFGDGTRLSIL.

This rearrangement joins TRBV5-6 to TRBJ2-7, with TRBD1 matching 7 bases. CDR3 size: 14 residues. From germline, CDR1 is SGHDT and CDR2 YYEEEE. With 4 bases clipped from V and 3 bases from J, the junction kept 7 bases outside the gene matches. The CDR3 is CASSPQGPNYEQYF. The DNA of the CDR3 is TGTGCCAGCAGCCCACAGGGGCCTAACTACGAGCAGTACTTC.

This clone was detected many times. The chain is built from TRBV6-6 and TRBJ2-1, with 8 bases fitting TRBD2. There are 13 residues in the CDR3. The V segment lost 2 bases and the J segment 8 bases; nucleotides outside the gene matches: 2. Germline CDR1 and CDR2: MNHNY and SVGAGI (reference sequence). The CDR3 nucleotides read TGTGCCAGCAGTTACCGGGGGGGCTATGAGCAGTTCTTC. As protein: CASSYRGGYEQFF.

The chain joins TRBV7-9 to TRBJ2-7, with D uncertain. Trimming stripped 4 bases from V and 6 bases from J, with 7 bases between. The length of the CDR3 is 11 residues. Germline lookup yields CDR1 SEHNR and CDR2 FQNEAQ (reference sequence). CDR3 sequence (DNA): TGTGCCAGCAGCTCCACTGGCGAGCAGTACTTC. Amino acid sequence: CASSSTGEQYF.

With regard to this clone: A read error is the likely source, as a far larger clone sits one nucleotide away. V usage is TRBV30 and J usage is TRBJ2-7; a weak D match, TRBD1 (6 bases). Germline CDR1 reads GTSNPN; CDR2 reads SVGIG (reference sequence). This CDR3 is built from 12 residues. In nucleotides, the CDR3 is TGTGCCGGAACAGGGAATTCCTACGAGCGGTACTTC. Protein sequence: CAGTGNSYERYF.

DNA for the CDR3: TGTGCCAGCAGTTCGGGACAGTTGAACACTGAAGCTTTCTTT. Its protein product is CASSSGQLNTEAFF. This chain uses TRBV28 with TRBJ1-1, with TRBD1 matching 7 bases. Germline assignment: CDR1 MDHEN and CDR2 SYDVKM. V lost 4 bases to trimming and J lost 0 bases; unmatched junction nucleotides: 2. The CDR3 extends over 14 amino acids.